This TCR beta chain was sequenced during a study of monozygotic twins with inflammatory bowel disease (dated by TCRdb to between 2017 and 2020). For the wider study: The full study comprised 28 monozygotic twin pairs: nine German pairs (four IBD-concordant, five IBD-discordant) and 19 IBD-discordant Danish pairs. The search for disease-associated traits relied mainly on comparing IBD patients with their genetically identical healthy co-twins within discordant pairs. Each individual had, on average, about 151 000 unique TCRalpha sequences and 181 000 unique TCRbeta sequences available for analysis.

Libraries came from 5' RACE. Each TCR library was prepared from roughly 3,800 ng of total RNA. For each sample, cDNA synthesis was carried out in eight separate reactions using SMARTScribe reverse transcriptase. During cDNA synthesis, template switching introduced unique molecular identifiers that contained a 6-nucleotide sample barcode. TCRalpha and TCRbeta cDNA was amplified in two nested PCRs of around 15 and 9 cycles, and bead purification was carried out after each PCR. Before amplification, cDNA was treated with uracil DNA-glycosylase and purified using the QIAquick PCR purification kit. The second PCR added Illumina TruSeq-compatible adapters along with sample-specific barcodes. TapeStation and Qubit were used to check library quality and concentration, and 5 ng of each library went into the pool. The pooled libraries were sequenced with 2 x 100 bp reads and custom sequencing primers on an Illumina HiSeq2500 single-index Rapid Run. The study's own analysis went as follows. UMI-based consensus assembly with MiGEC version 1.2.6 was used to correct PCR and sequencing errors. V(D)J alignment, clonotype assembly and CDR3 extraction were performed with MiXCR version 2.1.1. Gene usage, clonotype sharing and MAIT/NKT TCR abundance were normalised by analysing the top 1000, 10 000 and 20 000 clonotypes per sample. After downsampling to 27 000 UMIs, diversity was calculated as the inverse Simpson index using the vegan R package. Paired Mann-Whitney U tests were applied to discordant twin pairs, with Benjamini-Hochberg correction for multiple testing. Reprocessed by TCRdb, the reads give a single entry per CDR3 protein sequence, without DNA. TCRdb's processing, not the study's, gives the V and J calls here. The data table for this sample lists around 230,000 distinct CDR3 sequences. The top ten clonotypes cover less than 2% of the sample.

From each donor, an approximately 2.5 ml peripheral blood sample was drawn into PAXgene tubes and stored at -80 degrees C. Without any T cell sorting, total RNA was extracted from whole blood using the PAXgene blood miRNA kit on an automated QIAcube. Peripheral blood from monozygotic twin pairs who were concordant or discordant for inflammatory bowel disease underwent deep TCRalpha and TCRbeta repertoire profiling using unique molecular barcoding. Smoking habits were recorded for all twin pairs, and each individual was classified as a current, former or never smoker. What the work shows at the level of the full study, not this receptor alone: The analysis was unable to tell different T cell subtypes apart. A decrease in TCRbeta repertoire diversity, as measured by inverse Simpson index, was observed in IBD patients compared with their healthy co-twins. Because patients received different immunosuppressive treatments, the repertoires may have picked up extra background noise and variability between individuals. IBD patients shared fewer clonotypes with other individuals than healthy twins did, most markedly in patients showing signs of disease activity. The results gave no support for a single strong signal or clonotype linked to IBD. Concordant and discordant twins showed no difference in repertoire similarity, possibly because of limited statistical power.

On this clonotype itself: There is no known antigen for this receptor.

Spanning cysteine to phenylalanine, the CDR3 consists of 15 amino acids. The protein alone is recorded here. The germline V gene gives CDR1 as SNHLY and CDR2 as FYNNEI. The chain employs TRBV2 and TRBJ2-1; the D call of TRBD2 rests on TCRdb alone, since no DNA is present to check it. The source of this sequence is a human donor with ulcerative colitis or Crohn's disease, or a healthy co-twin of an affected twin (not recorded which). The sample comprised blood. The CDR3 loop reads CASRVGLGSYNEQFF.